The T cell receptor beta chain described here comes from a study of T-cell reconstitution after alpha-beta-depleted transplantation in children. The TCRbeta library was prepared with unique molecular identifiers. Each CDR3 protein is one row after TCRdb ran MiXCR on the PCR reads. The data hold 420,000 or so distinct CDR3 sequences, with approximately 10% observed a single time. This clonotype has only a few counts. The CDR3 has 18 amino acids. The J segment lost 1 base and the V segment lost 0 bases, leaving 8 bases of the junction unmatched. CDR1 LNHDA and CDR2 SQIVND come from the germline V gene (reference sequence).

The receptor's source is a human donor who donated a stem cell graft to a child with acute myeloid leukemia. The chain has TRBV19 and TRBJ2-1, with 8 nucleotides matching TRBD2. The specimen comprised PBMCs from the stem cell graft donor, sampled from the stem cell graft. CDR3 sequence reads: CASSIEAGAVGSYNEQFF. The CDR3 DNA reads TGTGCCAGTAGTATAGAAGCGGGGGCAGTGGGGTCCTACAATGAGCAGTTCTTC.